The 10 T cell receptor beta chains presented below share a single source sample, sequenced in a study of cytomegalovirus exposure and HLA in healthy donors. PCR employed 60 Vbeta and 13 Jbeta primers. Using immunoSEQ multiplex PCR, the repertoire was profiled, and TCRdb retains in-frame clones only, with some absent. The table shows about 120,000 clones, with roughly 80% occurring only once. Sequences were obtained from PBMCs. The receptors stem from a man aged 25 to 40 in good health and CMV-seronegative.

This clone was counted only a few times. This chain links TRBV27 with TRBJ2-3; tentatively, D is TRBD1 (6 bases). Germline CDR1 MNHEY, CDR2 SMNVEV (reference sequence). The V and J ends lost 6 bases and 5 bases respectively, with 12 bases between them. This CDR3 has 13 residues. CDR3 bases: TGTGCCAGCAGGGTCAGGGGATTAGATACGCAGTATTTT. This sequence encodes CASRVRGLDTQYF.

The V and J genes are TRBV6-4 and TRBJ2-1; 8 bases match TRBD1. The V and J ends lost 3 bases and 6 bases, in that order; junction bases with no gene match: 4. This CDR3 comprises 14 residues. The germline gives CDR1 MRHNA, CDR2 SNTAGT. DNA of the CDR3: TGTGCCAGCAGTGAGACAGGGGAAGGCAATGAGCAGTTCTTC. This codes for CASSETGEGNEQFF.

For the CDR3, the DNA is TGCACCAGCGGTAACTTGGGTTTAGACAGGGCGGACAATGGCTACACCTTC. Translated, it gives CTSGNLGLDRADNGYTF. V and J are TRBV1 and TRBJ1-2; TRBD1, the table's D call, was not compared with the DNA. TRBV1 is designated a pseudogene. CDR3 size: 17 residues.

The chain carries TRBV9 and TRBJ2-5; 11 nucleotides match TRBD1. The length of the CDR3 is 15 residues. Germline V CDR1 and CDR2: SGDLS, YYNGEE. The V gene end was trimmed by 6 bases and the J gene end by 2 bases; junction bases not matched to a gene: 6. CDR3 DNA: TGTGCCAGCACCCCCCGGGACAGGGGGCAAGAGACCCAGTACTTC. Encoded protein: CASTPRDRGQETQYF.

For the CDR3, the DNA is TGTGCCAGCAGTCCGGACAGGGGGCGTGGGTCACCCCTCCACTTT. Protein product: CASSPDRGRGSPLHF. This rearrangement joins TRBV25-1 to TRBJ1-6, with 11 bases aligning to TRBD1. The germline CDR1 and CDR2 sequences are MGHDK and SYGVNS. This CDR3 comprises 15 residues. Trimming at V came to 5 bases and at J to 10 bases, leaving 7 bases not matched to a gene. The whole variable domain, filled in from reference TRBV25-1 and TRBJ1-6, reads EADIYQTPRYLVIGTGKKITLECSQTMGHDKMYWYQQDPGMELHLIHYSYGVNSTEKGDLSSESTVSRIRTEHFPLTLESARPSHTSQYLCASSPDRGRGSPLHFGNGTRLTVT.

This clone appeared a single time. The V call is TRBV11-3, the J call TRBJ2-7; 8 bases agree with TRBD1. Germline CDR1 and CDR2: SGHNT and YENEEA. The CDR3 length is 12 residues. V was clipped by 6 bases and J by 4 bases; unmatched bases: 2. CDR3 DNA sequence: TGTGCCAGCAGTGACAGGGGATACGAGCAGTACTTC. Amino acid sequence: CASSDRGYEQYF. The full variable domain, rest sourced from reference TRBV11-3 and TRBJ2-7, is EAGVVQSPRYKIIEKKQPVAFWCNPISGHNTLYWYLQNLGQGPELLIRYENEEAVDDSQLPKDRFSAERLKGVDSTLKIQPAELGDSAVYLCASSDRGYEQYFGPGTRLTVT.

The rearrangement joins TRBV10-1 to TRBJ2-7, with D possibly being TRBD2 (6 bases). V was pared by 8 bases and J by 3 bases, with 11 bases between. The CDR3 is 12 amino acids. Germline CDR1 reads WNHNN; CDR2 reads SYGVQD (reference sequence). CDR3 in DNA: TGCGCCAGCCGGTCGGGGGACTACGAGCAGTACTTC. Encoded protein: CASRSGDYEQYF.

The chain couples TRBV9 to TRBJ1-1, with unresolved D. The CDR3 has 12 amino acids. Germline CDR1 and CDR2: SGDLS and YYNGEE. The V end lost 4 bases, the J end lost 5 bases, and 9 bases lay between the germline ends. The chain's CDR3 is CASSPTGTEAFF. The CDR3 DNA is TGTGCCAGCAGCCCGACGGGGACTGAAGCTTTCTTT.

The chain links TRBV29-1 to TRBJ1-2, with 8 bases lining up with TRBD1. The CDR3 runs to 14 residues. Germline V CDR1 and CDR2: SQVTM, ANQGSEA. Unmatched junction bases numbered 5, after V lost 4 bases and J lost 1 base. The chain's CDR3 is CSVGGTGINYGYTF. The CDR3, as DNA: TGCAGCGTTGGTGGGACAGGTATTAACTATGGCTACACCTTC.

The CDR3 nucleotides are TGTGCCAGCACCACCGTTCCGTCAGGGCTATCCTACGAGCAGTACTTC. Its protein is CASTTVPSGLSYEQYF. The V and J genes are TRBV5-5 and TRBJ2-7; a possible D gene is TRBD1 (5 bases). Looked up from germline, CDR1 is SGHKS and CDR2 is YYEKEE (reference sequence). V was pared by 6 bases and J by 1 base, with 20 bases between. This CDR3 comprises 16 residues.